Shown below are 26 T cell receptor beta chains from a single sample sequenced in a study of blood T cell repertoires in COVID-19. Clones were sequenced by immunoSEQ multiplex PCR, and TCRdb holds only the in-frame ones, with some missing. This sample has 390,000 or so clones, with 85% to 90% found just once. The specimen sequenced was peripheral blood. The receptors stem from a man aged 18 to 30 with active or convalescent COVID-19.

This rearrangement joins TRBV19 to TRBJ1-2; tentative D call: TRBD1 (5 bases). CDR3 length: 13 residues. V lost 2 bases and J 2 bases, leaving 6 bases between the germline ends. Per the germline V gene, CDR1 is LNHDA and CDR2 is SQIVND (reference sequence). The CDR3 region is CASSIRQNYGYTF. The CDR3 region has the DNA TGTGCCAGTAGTATACGACAGAACTATGGCTACACCTTC.

This chain links TRBV7-3 with TRBJ2-1, with TRBD1 as a possible D gene (6 bases). This CDR3 spans 15 amino acids. Trimming took 5 bases from V and 2 from J, leaving 13 bases between them. Per germline, CDR1 SGHTA and CDR2 FQGTGA. CDR3 coding DNA: TGTGCCAGCAGCCCGCAGGGGCCTGCCTACAATGAGCAGTTCTTC. The encoded protein is CASSPQGPAYNEQFF.

The genes are TRBV7-3 and TRBJ2-6; 8 bases fit TRBD1. Germline V gene data show CDR1 as SGHTA and CDR2 as FQGTGA. The CDR3 loop spans 16 amino acids. J gave up 3 bases and V 2 bases, and 3 bases lay outside the gene matches. CDR3 amino acids: CASSLQGARGANVLTF. DNA for the CDR3: TGTGCCAGCAGCTTACAGGGGGCTCGTGGGGCCAACGTCCTGACTTTC.

This sequence joins TRBV2 and TRBJ2-7; 7 bases map to TRBD1. With V trimmed by 6 bases and J by 1 base, 9 bases remained unmatched. Germline V CDR1 and CDR2: SNHLY, FYNNEI. The CDR3 has 15 amino acids. The CDR3 protein is CASRNGPGGSYEQYF. CDR3 DNA sequence: TGTGCCAGCAGGAACGGGCCAGGGGGTTCCTACGAGCAGTACTTC.

V gene TRBV28 combines with J gene TRBJ1-1; D is unresolved. There are 13 residues in the CDR3. Between the trimmed V and J ends, which lost 3 bases and 1 base, there was a span of 6 bases. Germline loops: CDR1 MDHEN, CDR2 SYDVKM. The CDR3, as DNA: TGTGCCAGCAGTTTTAGTGAGAACACTGAAGCTTTCTTT. Amino acid sequence: CASSFSENTEAFF.

The chain carries TRBV5-1 and TRBJ2-5; D possibly corresponds to TRBD2 (5 bases). V dropped 3 bases and J dropped 1 base, with 10 bases sitting between them. Germline V gene sequence: CDR1 SGHRS, CDR2 YFSETQ. The CDR3 extends over 14 amino acids. CDR3 sequence: CASSSPGIQETQYF. Here the CDR3 DNA reads TGCGCCAGCAGCTCCCCGGGGATCCAAGAGACCCAGTACTTC.

This chain links TRBV9 with TRBJ1-2; 7 bases map to TRBD1. From germline, CDR1 is SGDLS and CDR2 YYNGEE. This CDR3 region has 15 residues. The V segment lost 4 bases and the J segment 8 bases; nucleotides outside the gene matches: 14. CDR3 DNA: TGTGCCAGCAGCCCCCGTTTAGACAGGGCAGGAGGCTACACCTTC. Its protein is CASSPRLDRAGGYTF.

This rearrangement joins TRBV9 to TRBJ1-4; TRBD1 aligns across 10 bases. With V trimmed by 4 bases and J by 14 bases, 11 bases remained unmatched. The CDR3 sequence is 14 residues long. CDR1 and CDR2 (germline): SGDLS, YYNGEE. The CDR3 DNA sequence: TGTGCCAGCAGCCACACGGGACAGGGGATAGGGCTGTTTTTT. Protein product: CASSHTGQGIGLFF. The full variable domain, rest sourced from reference TRBV9 and TRBJ1-4, is DSGVTQTPKHLITATGQRVTLRCSPRSGDLSVYWYQQSLDQGLQFLIQYYNGEERAKGNILERFSAQQFPDLHSELNLSSLELGDSALYFCASSHTGQGIGLFFGSGTQLSVL.

The chain combines TRBV11-3 with TRBJ2-2, with 8 positions matching TRBD1. This CDR3 has 16 amino acids. Germline CDR1 is SGHNT and CDR2 is YENEEA. J lost 0 bases, V lost 4 bases, and 4 bases had no gene match. CDR3 sequence reads: CASSSWTGTNTGELFF. The CDR3, as DNA: TGTGCCAGCAGCTCTTGGACAGGGACGAACACCGGGGAGCTGTTTTTT.

The chain recombines TRBV12-3 or TRBV12-4 with TRBJ2-7, with 7 bases that match TRBD1. V gave up 8 bases and J gave up 5 bases; unmatched junction bases: 9. This CDR3 has 13 amino acids. This chain's CDR3 is CASREGARDEQYF. CDR3 nucleotides: TGTGCCAGCCGAGAGGGGGCACGTGACGAGCAGTACTTC.

This chain joins TRBV24-1 and TRBJ2-1; 7 bases align to TRBD1. The CDR3 is 15 amino acids. Germline CDR1 is KGHDR and CDR2 is SFDVKD. Unmatched junction bases numbered 7, after V lost 4 bases and J lost 5 bases. CDR3 bases: TGTGCCACCAGTGACAAGGACAGGTTGGACAATGAGCAGTTCTTC. It translates to CATSDKDRLDNEQFF.

The V and J genes are TRBV13 and TRBJ1-4, with TRBD1 matching over 10 bases. The ends lost 3 bases at V and 12 bases at J; junction bases unmatched: 7. Germline V gene lookup returns CDR1 PRHDT and CDR2 FYEKMQ (reference sequence). The CDR3 is 14 amino acids. The CDR3 region is CASSLGGGQGELFF. The CDR3 nucleotides are TGTGCCAGCAGCTTGGGGGGAGGACAGGGGGAACTGTTTTTT.

The CDR3 loop reads CASSTRQAPDTQYF. CDR3 nucleotide sequence: TGTGCCAGCTCGACCCGACAGGCCCCAGATACGCAGTATTTT. The rearrangement links TRBV18 to TRBJ2-3; D might be TRBD1 (6 bases). CDR1 is KGHSH and CDR2 is LQKENI in the germline V gene. Between the trimmed V and J ends, which lost 6 bases and 4 bases, there was a span of 14 bases. This CDR3 contains 14 residues.

This rearrangement joins TRBV28 to TRBJ2-1; 12 bases are shared with TRBD1. The CDR3 runs to 16 residues. V dropped 5 bases and J dropped 3; count of bases not matched to a gene: 5. Germline V lookup: CDR1 MDHEN, CDR2 SYDVKM. CDR3 DNA: TGTGCCAGCAGTGGGGGGACAGGGGGCTTCTACAATGAGCAGTTCTTC. Translation: CASSGGTGGFYNEQFF.

The rearrangement uses TRBV27 and TRBJ1-2, with 7 bases aligning to TRBD1. This CDR3 spans 15 amino acids. The V gene's germline CDR1 is MNHEY and CDR2 SMNVEV (reference sequence). The V and J ends lost 2 bases and 4 bases, in that order; junction bases with no gene match: 7. The CDR3 spells CASSLEQGPIYGYTF. Written as DNA, the CDR3 is TGTGCCAGCAGTTTAGAACAGGGGCCTATCTATGGCTACACCTTC.

V usage is TRBV5-1 and J usage is TRBJ1-6, with D perhaps matching TRBD1 (5 bases). Germline V CDR1 and CDR2: SGHRS, YFSETQ. V lost 4 bases to trimming and J lost 4 bases, with 12 bases between them. The CDR3 has 15 residues. CDR3 sequence (DNA): TGCGCCAGCAGCGTGGGGCAGCGTTATAATTCACCCCTCCACTTT. Translated, it gives CASSVGQRYNSPLHF.

V and J are TRBV7-6 and TRBJ2-7; 8 bases agree with TRBD2. From germline, CDR1 is SGHVS and CDR2 FNYEAQ. The V and J ends lost 5 bases and 7 bases, in that order; junction bases with no gene match: 10. This CDR3 has 14 amino acids. The chain's CDR3 is CASSPRGLAAEQYF. The CDR3 DNA is TGTGCCAGCAGCCCCCGAGGACTAGCTGCTGAGCAGTACTTC.

V and J are TRBV18 and TRBJ1-1; possible D gene TRBD1, 5 bases. From germline, CDR1 is KGHSH and CDR2 LQKENI. This CDR3 spans 14 amino acids. V lost 5 bases and J lost 7, with 17 bases in between. In nucleotides, the CDR3 is TGTGCCAGCTCAGCGACAGTGAGTTATAATGAAGCTTTCTTT. The encoded protein is CASSATVSYNEAFF.

This chain connects TRBV14 to TRBJ2-5; D might be TRBD2 (7 bases). Trimming pared 5 bases from V and 2 bases from J, leaving 18 bases between. The CDR3 totals 16 residues. Germline lookup yields CDR1 SGHDN and CDR2 FVKESK. DNA of the CDR3: TGTGCCAGCAGCATATGGCGCGGGGGCGAACAAGAGACCCAGTACTTC. It encodes CASSIWRGGEQETQYF.

This chain uses TRBV27 with TRBJ1-2; D gene unclear. In germline, CDR1 is MNHEY, CDR2 SMNVEV (reference sequence). The ends were cut back, 8 bases at V and 2 bases at J, with 6 bases in the middle. The length of the CDR3 is 11 residues. CDR3 protein: CASGQNYGYTF. In nucleotides, the CDR3 is TGTGCCAGCGGGCAGAACTATGGCTACACCTTC.

The V and J genes are TRBV5-1 and TRBJ1-4; 7 bases agree with TRBD1. J was trimmed by 0 bases and V by 2 bases; bases with no gene match: 10. The CDR3 runs to 18 residues. Germline loops: CDR1 SGHRS, CDR2 YFSETQ. CDR3 sequence (DNA): TGCGCCAGCAGCTTTACTCCGGGACAGATTGCAACTAATGAAAAACTGTTTTTT. This codes for CASSFTPGQIATNEKLFF.

Points on this clone: Other DNA variants within this sample encode the same CDR3. The rearrangement links TRBV18 to TRBJ1-5, with D perhaps matching TRBD1 (5 bases). Per the germline V gene, CDR1 is KGHSH and CDR2 is LQKENI. The CDR3 spans 13 residues. The V and J ends lost 4 bases and 5 bases respectively, with 9 bases between them. The CDR3, as DNA: TGTGCCAGCTCACGGCAAGGGGATCAGCCCCAGCATTTT. Its protein is CASSRQGDQPQHF. The complete variable domain, with remaining parts taken from reference TRBV18 and TRBJ1-5, reads NAGVMQNPRHLVRRRGQEARLRCSPMKGHSHVYWYRQLPEEGLKFMVYLQKENIIDESGMPKERFSAEFPKEGPSILRIQQVVRGDSAAYFCASSRQGDQPQHFGDGTRLSIL.

V gene TRBV11-2 combines with J gene TRBJ2-7; TRBD2 agrees at 8 bases. Unmatched junction bases numbered 13, after V lost 4 bases and J lost 5 bases. Germline values: CDR1 SGHAT, CDR2 FQNNGV. This CDR3 spans 16 amino acids. The CDR3 nucleotides read TGTGCCAGCAGCTCCCTTAGGGCGGGAGGAGCCCACGAGCAGTACTTC. Translating it yields CASSSLRAGGAHEQYF.

Concerning this clone itself: The junction shows a germline mismatch at one end, possibly a read error. The chain links TRBV7-7 to TRBJ1-4; D gene uncertain. Germline CDR1 and CDR2: SSHAT and FNYEAQ (reference sequence). This CDR3 spans 18 amino acids. In DNA, the CDR3 is TGTGCTAGCAGCTCGATATTTGGGGAGGGTGCAACTAATGAAAAACTGTTTTTT. Protein product: CASSSIFGEGATNEKLFF. Variable domain in full (rest from reference TRBV7-7 and TRBJ1-4): GAGVSQSPRYKVTKRGQDVTLRCDPISSHATLYWYQQALGQGPEFLTYFNYEAQPDKSGLPSDRFSAERPEGSISTLTIQRTEQRDSAMYRCASSSIFGEGATNEKLFFGSGTQLSVL.

J is TRBJ1-4 and V is TRBV5-1; no clear D gene. The CDR3 spans 12 residues. Germline V gene lookup returns CDR1 SGHRS and CDR2 YFSETQ. Trimming took off 4 bases at V and 8 bases at J, with 9 bases between the two ends. Written as DNA, the CDR3 is TGCGCCAGCAGCAAGGAGGCGGAAAAACTGTTTTTT. This encodes CASSKEAEKLFF.

V usage is TRBV10-2 and J usage is TRBJ1-2; weak D call: TRBD1 (5 bases). The CDR3 is made up of 15 amino acids. The germline V and J ends were trimmed by 1 base and 4 bases, with 13 bases remaining between them. Germline V lookup: CDR1 WSHSY, CDR2 SAAADI. The CDR3, as DNA: TGCGCCAGCAGTGAGTACCAGGGTTTTGGCTATGGCTACACCTTC. This encodes CASSEYQGFGYGYTF.